This entry lists 28 T cell receptor beta chains sequenced from one sample in a study of low-dose radiotherapy and immunotherapy resistance in tumors. Priming of first-strand cDNA relied on TRAV- and TRBV-specific primers (covering alpha and beta chains). The authors ran around 20 PCR cycles to amplify TCRs with a constant-region primer and V-primer adapter. One entry per CDR3 protein results from TCRdb running MiXCR on the reads. The sample lists 15,000 to 20,000 distinct CDR3 sequences, about two thirds occurring once. The receptors derive from a human donor with advanced metastatic prostate, ovarian, gallbladder or colorectal cancer (not recorded which). This table probably holds off-target reads from a library built for another chain.

The CDR3 DNA reads as TGTGCCAGCAGCGCCACGGGACAGGGTCTTGGCTACACCTTC. Translated, it gives CASSATGQGLGYTF. The chain combines TRBV9 with TRBJ1-2, with 9 positions matching TRBD1. Germline CDR1 reads SGDLS; CDR2 reads YYNGEE. V was clipped by 3 bases and J by 7 bases; unmatched bases: 7. The CDR3 is made up of 14 amino acids.

This clonotype was detected only a few times. The chain is built from TRBV5-1 and TRBJ2-2; D gene unclear. Trimming stripped 1 base from V and 3 bases from J, with 10 bases between. The CDR3 spans 15 residues. CDR1 and CDR2 from the germline V gene are SGHRS and YFSETQ. CDR3 sequence reads: CASSLQGRDTGELFF. Here the CDR3 DNA reads TGCGCCAGCAGCTTGCAAGGACGAGACACCGGGGAGCTGTTTTTT.

This chain joins TRBV28 and TRBJ2-1; D is perhaps TRBD1 (6 bases). CDR3 length: 15 residues. Germline V lookup: CDR1 MDHEN, CDR2 SYDVKM. Trimming took off 3 bases at V and 7 bases at J, with 16 bases between the two ends. The CDR3 coding sequence is TGTGCCAGCAGTTTTTGGGGGCCTGGCAAAAATGAGCAGTTCTTC. This sequence encodes CASSFWGPGKNEQFF.

In DNA form, the CDR3 reads TGTGCCAGCAGTTCAATTATCGCCACCAACACTGAAGCTTTCTTT. It yields the protein CASSSIIATNTEAFF. This chain uses TRBV27 with TRBJ1-1, with no clear D. CDR3 length: 15 amino acids. Trimming left V 4 bases short and J 2 bases short, with 14 bases between. Germline assignment: CDR1 MNHEY and CDR2 SMNVEV (reference sequence).

The chain carries TRBV19 and TRBJ2-1, with D maybe TRBD1 (6 bases). With 5 bases removed from V and 9 bases from J, the gap between germline ends came to 23 bases. Germline CDR1 is LNHDA and CDR2 is SQIVND (reference sequence). This CDR3 contains 16 residues. The CDR3 DNA sequence: TGTGCCAGTAGTCCCCCGACAGGCGTTAACTCCGGTGAGCAGTTCTTC. Protein product: CASSPPTGVNSGEQFF.

This clonotype was seen just once. The chain employs TRBV6-8 and TRBJ2-7; D is ambiguous. CDR1 is MNHGY and CDR2 is SAAAGT in the germline V gene. This CDR3 is built from 14 residues. V lost 6 bases, J lost 0 bases, and 12 bases lay in between. The CDR3 loop reads CASSSDAGSYEQYF. CDR3 sequence (DNA): TGTGCCAGCAGCTCAGATGCCGGCTCCTACGAGCAGTACTTC.

DNA of the CDR3: TGCGCCAGCAGCAACCCAGGGCGGGGACTAGCGGGAGCTACAGTCTCAGATACGCAGTATTTT. It translates to CASSNPGRGLAGATVSDTQYF. The rearrangement joins TRBV4-3 to TRBJ2-3; 14 nucleotides agree with TRBD2. The V segment lost 5 bases and the J segment 4 bases; nucleotides outside the gene matches: 20. Per germline, CDR1 LGHNA and CDR2 YSLEER. This CDR3 is built from 21 residues.

The chain employs TRBV5-4 and TRBJ2-1; 7 bases line up with TRBD1. Unmatched junction bases numbered 7, after V lost 4 bases and J lost 3 bases. CDR1 is SGHNT and CDR2 is YYREEE in the germline V gene (reference sequence). This CDR3 contains 15 residues. The CDR3 DNA follows: TGTGCCAGCAGCAGTCCCCGGGACAGCTACAATGAGCAGTTCTTC. Protein product: CASSSPRDSYNEQFF.

In this sample, this clonotype turned up a few times. The chain has TRBV13 and TRBJ1-1; D is possibly TRBD1 (5 bases). Germline lookup yields CDR1 PRHDT and CDR2 FYEKMQ (reference sequence). There are 13 residues in the CDR3. The V gene lost 5 bases and the J gene lost 5 bases, with 12 bases spanning the gap. CDR3 in amino acids: CASSRRRGTEAFF. In nucleotides, the CDR3 is TGTGCCAGCAGCCGGAGGCGGGGGACTGAAGCTTTCTTT.

This clonotype appeared a few times. V usage is TRBV6-1 and J usage is TRBJ1-2; D is uncertain. Germline lookup yields CDR1 MNHNS and CDR2 SASEGT. This CDR3 spans 13 amino acids. The germline V and J ends were trimmed by 8 bases and 2 bases, with 12 bases remaining between them. CDR3 DNA sequence: TGTGCCAGCGATCCAGGCTTGAACTATGGCTACACCTTC. It specifies CASDPGLNYGYTF.

This chain links TRBV7-2 with TRBJ2-1; the match to TRBD2 covers 9 bases. V lost 1 base, J lost 6 bases, and 19 bases stayed unmatched. Germline CDR1 and CDR2: SGHTA and FQGNSA. The CDR3 length is 20 residues. The CDR3, as DNA: TGTGCCAGCAGCTTAGTCTTTAGCGGGGGCGAACAATTAAACCCCAATGAGCAGTTCTTC. Protein: CASSLVFSGGEQLNPNEQFF.

The V gene is TRBV29-1, the J gene TRBJ1-2; 7 bases agree with TRBD1. The CDR3 has 13 residues. CDR1 and CDR2 from the germline V gene are SQVTM and ANQGSEA. J lost 4 bases, V lost 6 bases, and 8 bases had no gene match. The CDR3 DNA reads TGCAGCGTCCCCCCGACAGGGAGCTATGGCTACACCTTC. Protein product: CSVPPTGSYGYTF.

The chain links TRBV7-2 to TRBJ2-3; the match to TRBD2 covers 8 bases. This CDR3 has 16 amino acids. In germline, CDR1 is SGHTA, CDR2 FQGNSA. V lost 0 bases, J lost 7 bases, and 9 bases stayed unmatched. The CDR3 DNA follows: TGTGCCAGCAGCTTAGCGCAAGTGAGCGGGAGTTATACGCAGTATTTT. Its translation: CASSLAQVSGSYTQYF. Full variable domain (remainder filled in from reference TRBV7-2 and TRBJ2-3): GAGVSQSPSNKVTEKGKDVELRCDPISGHTALYWYRQSLGQGLEFLIYFQGNSAPDKSGLPSDRFSAERTGGSVSTLTIQRTQQEDSAVYLCASSLAQVSGSYTQYFGPGTRLTVL.

The rearrangement joins TRBV6-2 or TRBV6-3 to TRBJ2-6, with D hard to call. This CDR3 spans 18 amino acids. Germline V gene sequence: CDR1 MNHEY, CDR2 SVGEGT. Trimming shortened V by 3 bases and J by 0 bases, and 15 bases separated the two germline ends. The CDR3 DNA reads as TGTGCCAGCAGTTATTTTGGCGGAGCCCGCTCTGGGGCCAACGTCCTGACTTTC. This sequence encodes CASSYFGGARSGANVLTF.

The V call is TRBV7-2, the J call TRBJ2-1; TRBD2 might be the D (6 bases). This CDR3 is 14 amino acids long. With 4 bases removed from V and 9 bases from J, the gap between germline ends came to 16 bases. Germline assignment: CDR1 SGHTA and CDR2 FQGNSA. The DNA of the CDR3 is TGTGCCAGCAGCTATACGGGGGTTGGCGGTGAGCAGTTCTTC. Its translation is CASSYTGVGGEQFF.

This chain uses TRBV4-1 with TRBJ1-1, with D unclear. The length of the CDR3 is 10 residues. Germline CDR1 is MGHRA and CDR2 is YSYEKL. The germline V and J ends were trimmed by 3 bases and 4 bases, with 0 bases remaining between them. CDR3 sequence (DNA): TGCGCCAGCAGCCACACTGAAGCTTTCTTT. Amino acids: CASSHTEAFF.

The chain joins TRBV20-1 to TRBJ2-7; D uncertain. V was trimmed by 6 bases and J by 0 bases, leaving 15 bases between them. There are 14 residues in the CDR3. Per the germline V gene, CDR1 is DFQATT and CDR2 is SNEGSKA (reference sequence). CDR3 sequence (DNA): TGCAGTGCCCCCGGTACCCCGAGCTCCTACGAGCAGTACTTC. It translates to CSAPGTPSSYEQYF.

About this clonotype itself: This CDR3 fails to terminate in the conserved phenylalanine or tryptophan, so it likely reflects a read error. Because the CDR3's place on the DNA is in doubt, the DNA is left out and the CDR3 is given as listed by TCRdb. The chain carries TRBV5-1 and TRBJ2-1; TRBD2, as called in the table, went unchecked against the DNA. Germline assignment: CDR1 SGHRS and CDR2 YFSETQ. Inclusive of both ends, the CDR3 amounts to 11 amino acids. CDR3 region: CASSGTNTNRV.

V and J are TRBV24-1 and TRBJ2-3; 7 bases map to TRBD2. The length of the CDR3 is 14 residues. Germline CDR1 reads KGHDR; CDR2 reads SFDVKD. V was pared by 9 bases and J by 2 bases, with 7 bases of the junction left unmatched. CDR3 residues: CATSAGRSTDTQYF. DNA for the CDR3: TGTGCCACCTCAGCGGGAAGATCCACAGATACGCAGTATTTT.

The CDR3 DNA follows: TGTGCCAGCAGTTGGGGATTGGGTACCGGGGAGCTGTTTTTT. Residues: CASSWGLGTGELFF. This chain uses TRBV12-3 or TRBV12-4 with TRBJ2-2; no clear D gene. This CDR3 region has 14 residues. Deletions cut 4 bases from V and 5 bases from J, with 11 bases between.

The J gene is TRBJ2-4, the V gene TRBV10-1, with 7 bases lining up with TRBD1. J was trimmed by 8 bases and V by 9 bases; bases with no gene match: 7. This CDR3 spans 12 amino acids. The germline V gene has CDR1 WNHNN and CDR2 SYGVQD (reference sequence). The CDR3 sequence: CARRQGLYIQYF. Here the CDR3 DNA reads TGCGCCAGAAGACAGGGTTTATACATTCAGTACTTC.

The sample holds a few counts of this clonotype. V and J are TRBV28 and TRBJ1-2; D ambiguous. The CDR3 extends over 11 amino acids. CDR1 is MDHEN, CDR2 SYDVKM, per germline. Trimming took off 6 bases at V and 7 bases at J, with 9 bases between the two ends. The CDR3 nucleotides read TGTGCCAGCAGATCAGTTACTGGCTACACCTTC. Translated, it gives CASRSVTGYTF.

The chain uses TRBV5-1 and TRBJ1-6, with 9 bases that match TRBD1. Germline CDR1 is SGHRS and CDR2 is YFSETQ. The CDR3 runs to 16 residues. Unmatched junction bases numbered 12, after V lost 4 bases and J lost 10 bases. In DNA, the CDR3 is TGCGCCAGCAGCCTCGAGTCGCAAGACAGGGGGTCACCCCTCCACTTT. The encoded protein is CASSLESQDRGSPLHF.

The rearrangement joins TRBV6-1 to TRBJ1-1; D remains ambiguous. Trimming took 6 bases from V and 1 from J, leaving 9 bases between them. The germline V gene encodes CDR1 MNHNS and CDR2 SASEGT. This CDR3 is 13 amino acids long. The CDR3 is CASSPAKNTEAFF. The CDR3 DNA reads TGTGCCAGCAGCCCAGCCAAGAACACTGAAGCTTTCTTT.

V gene TRBV5-1 combines with J gene TRBJ1-5; a weak D match, TRBD1 (6 bases). The CDR3 has 13 amino acids. The germline V gene encodes CDR1 SGHRS and CDR2 YFSETQ. The V end was cut by 4 bases, the J end by 4 bases, with 9 bases between. The CDR3 protein is CASSPGQNQPQHF. CDR3 DNA sequence: TGCGCCAGCAGCCCAGGACAGAATCAGCCCCAGCATTTT.

This clonotype occurred a few times. The rearrangement joins TRBV7-3 to TRBJ2-1; TRBD2 might be the D (5 bases). The CDR3 is made up of 15 amino acids. In germline, CDR1 is SGHTA, CDR2 FQGTGA. The V end lost 5 bases, the J end lost 2 bases, and 13 bases lay between the germline ends. The CDR3 loop is CASSTWETAYNEQFF. The CDR3 nucleotides are TGTGCCAGCAGCACGTGGGAGACCGCCTACAATGAGCAGTTCTTC. Full variable domain (missing parts from reference TRBV7-3 and TRBJ2-1): GAGVSQTPSNKVTEKGKYVELRCDPISGHTALYWYRQSLGQGPEFLIYFQGTGAADDSGLPNDRFFAVRPEGSVSTLKIQRTERGDSAVYLCASSTWETAYNEQFFGPGTRLTVL.

This clonotype was recorded a few times. The CDR3 is CASSRQDPPYEQYF. CDR3 bases: TGTGCCAGCAGCCGGCAAGACCCCCCCTACGAGCAGTACTTC. The chain is built from TRBV28 and TRBJ2-7; D not certain. Germline loops: CDR1 MDHEN, CDR2 SYDVKM. Trimming pared 6 bases from V and 2 bases from J, leaving 14 bases between. This CDR3 has 14 amino acids. The variable domain in full, completed from reference TRBV28 and TRBJ2-7, reads DVKVTQSSRYLVKRTGEKVFLECVQDMDHENMFWYRQDPGLGLRLIYFSYDVKMKEKGDIPEGYSVSREKKERFSLILESASTNQTSMYLCASSRQDPPYEQYFGPGTRLTVT.

The V call is TRBV4-3, the J call TRBJ2-7; TRBD2 matches 9 bases. The V gene's germline CDR1 is LGHNA and CDR2 YSLEER. V dropped 4 bases and J dropped 5; count of bases not matched to a gene: 6. CDR3 length: 14 residues. This CDR3 is CASSLLAGSNEQYF. For the CDR3, the DNA is TGCGCCAGCAGCCTCCTAGCGGGAAGTAACGAGCAGTACTTC.